The rows below give T cell receptor beta chains drawn from one sample of a study of CD8 T cells in Susac syndrome. TCRdb fed the immunoSEQ multiplex PCR reads into MiXCR, producing one record per CDR3 protein. The sample yields roughly 200,000 distinct CDR3 sequences, roughly 90% seen once. Sequenced material: CD4+ T cells from PBMCs. The source is a human donor with Susac syndrome. Each CDR3 is given with its conserved first and last residue. The D gene is left open where the match is weak. Size tells how often a clone was seen (once, few, many) or the class of an expanded clone, and some rows leave it out.

TRBV19	-	-	TRBJ1-3	TGTGCCAGTAGCGCACAGGGTGCCGGAAACACCATATATTTT	CASSAQGAGNTIYF
TRBV6-1	-	-	TRBJ2-1	TGTGCCAGCAGTCCCACGAAGGGGGTTGGCTCCTACAATGAGCAGTTCTTC	CASSPTKGVGSYNEQFF
TRBV30	-	-	TRBJ2-5	TGTACCTGGAGTCCCGGAGAAGAGACCCAGTACTTC	CTWSPGEETQYF
TRBV6-5	-	-	TRBJ1-6	TGTGCCAGCAAGAGGGATCCAGTTTCACCCCTCCACTTT	CASKRDPVSPLHF
TRBV13	-	-	TRBJ1-6	TGTGCCAGCAGCCCGGGACGGTCTAATTCACCCCTCCACTTT	CASSPGRSNSPLHF
TRBV5-6	-	-	TRBJ2-1	TGTGTCAGCAGCTTCGTAGCTGGGGGTGAGCAGTTCTTC	CVSSFVAGGEQFF
TRBV28	-	-	TRBJ1-1	TGTGCCAGCAGTTTAGGGGGCGAGGGGAGCACTGAAGCTTTCTTT	CASSLGGEGSTEAFF
TRBV3-1	-	few	TRBJ2-5	TGTGCCAGCAGTCCACAGGGGGGGGGAGAAGAGACCCAGTACTTC	CASSPQGGGEETQYF
TRBV7-9	-	once	TRBJ1-5	TGTGCCAGCAGCCCACAAGATCAGCCCCAGCATTTT	CASSPQDQPQHF
TRBV10-3	TRBD1	-	TRBJ1-1	TGTGCCATCAGAGGACAGGAGGTAAACACTGAAGCTTTCTTT	CAIRGQEVNTEAFF
TRBV14	-	-	TRBJ1-1	TGTGCCAGCAGCCAAGTATCATTAAGGGAAGCTTTCTTT	CASSQVSLREAFF
TRBV27	-	-	TRBJ2-1	TGTGCCAGCAGTTCCGCCAGATGGAGCTCCTACAATGAGCAGTTCTTC	CASSSARWSSYNEQFF
TRBV3-1	-	-	TRBJ1-4	TGTGCCAGCAGCCACCGGGACAAACAAAATGAAAAACTGTTTTTT	CASSHRDKQNEKLFF
TRBV6-1	TRBD1	-	TRBJ2-6	TGTGCCAGCCCCCCGGGACAGACGCGCACTGGGGCCAACGTCCTGACTTTC	CASPPGQTRTGANVLTF
TRBV2	-	-	TRBJ2-2	TGTGCCAGCAGTTCGCACAGGGAGGGAACCGGGGAGCTGTTTTTT	CASSSHREGTGELFF
TRBV28	-	-	TRBJ1-1	TGTGCCAGCAGTTTATGGGTAAAACACAGGGAGGACACTGAAGCTTTCTTT	CASSLWVKHREDTEAFF
TRBV25-1	TRBD1	-	TRBJ1-2	TGTGCCAGCAGTGGTTGGACAGGGCACTATGGCTACACCTTC	CASSGWTGHYGYTF
TRBV7-2	TRBD2	-	TRBJ2-7	TGTGCCAGCAGCTTAGATAGCGGGGGTCTCCCCTACGAGCAGTACTTC	CASSLDSGGLPYEQYF
TRBV27	-	-	TRBJ2-7	TGTGCCAGCAGTTTTGGCAGGCCGGACTACGAGCAGTACTTC	CASSFGRPDYEQYF
TRBV3-1	-	-	TRBJ1-2	TGTGCCAGCAGCCAATCAGGGGACTATGGCTACACCTTC	CASSQSGDYGYTF
TRBV28	TRBD1	-	TRBJ1-1	TGTGCCAGCAGTAAGGACAGGCAAGCTTTCTTT	CASSKDRQAFF
TRBV11-2	TRBD2	-	TRBJ2-7	TGTGCCAGCAGCGCCGAGCGGGAGGCCTCCTACGAGCAGTACTTC	CASSAEREASYEQYF
TRBV6-2/TRBV6-3	-	-	TRBJ2-1	TGTGCCAGCAGTTACAAGAATGAGCAGTTCTTC	CASSYKNEQFF
TRBV3-1	-	-	TRBJ2-3	TGTGCCAGCAGCCCCCCTCATCATCGGGGGTCCACAGATACGCAGTATTTT	CASSPPHHRGSTDTQYF
TRBV12-3/TRBV12-4	-	-	TRBJ1-5	TGTGCCAGCAGCCAAGGGGTAAGGAGCGAAAATCAGCCCCAGCATTTT	CASSQGVRSENQPQHF
TRBV6-6	-	-	TRBJ2-7	TGTGCCAGCAGTGATCGATCCGACAGCGCCTACGAGCAGTACTTC	CASSDRSDSAYEQYF
TRBV6-5	-	-	TRBJ1-2	TGTGCCAGCAGTTTTTCCGGACGTATAGATGGCTACACCTTC	CASSFSGRIDGYTF
TRBV6-5	-	once	TRBJ1-2	TGTGCCAGCAGAACCGGGACTAGCGGGGGCTACACCTTC	CASRTGTSGGYTF
TRBV6-1	-	-	TRBJ2-4	TGTGCCAGCGTTCCGTGGTCTGGCGGGATTCAGTACTTC	CASVPWSGGIQYF
TRBV5-6	-	-	TRBJ1-4	TGTGCCAGCAGCCATGACGGAGGGGCAACTAATGAAAAACTGTTTTTT	CASSHDGGATNEKLFF
TRBV4-2	TRBD1	-	TRBJ1-5	TGTGCCAGCAGCCAAGCCCGACAGGGGGCCGGCAATCAGCCCCAGCATTTT	CASSQARQGAGNQPQHF
TRBV7-9	TRBD1	-	TRBJ2-7	TGTGCCAGCAGCCAGGGACAGGGTAACTACGAGCAGTACTTC	CASSQGQGNYEQYF